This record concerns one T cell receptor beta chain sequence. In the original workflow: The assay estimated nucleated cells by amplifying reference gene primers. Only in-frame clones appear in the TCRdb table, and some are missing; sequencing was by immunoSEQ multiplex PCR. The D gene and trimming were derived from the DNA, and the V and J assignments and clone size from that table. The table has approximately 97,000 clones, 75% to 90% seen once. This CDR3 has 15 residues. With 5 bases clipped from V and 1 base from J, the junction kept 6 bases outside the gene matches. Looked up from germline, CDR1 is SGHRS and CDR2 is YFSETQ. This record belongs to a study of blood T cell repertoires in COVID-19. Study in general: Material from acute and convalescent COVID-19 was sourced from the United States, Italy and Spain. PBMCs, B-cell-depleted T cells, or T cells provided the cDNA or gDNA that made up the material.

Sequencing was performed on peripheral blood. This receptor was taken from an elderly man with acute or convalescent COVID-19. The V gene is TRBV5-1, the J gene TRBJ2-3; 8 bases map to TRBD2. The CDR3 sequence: CASRTLLAGTDTQYF. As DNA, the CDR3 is TGCGCCAGCAGGACCCTACTAGCGGGCACAGATACGCAGTATTTT.